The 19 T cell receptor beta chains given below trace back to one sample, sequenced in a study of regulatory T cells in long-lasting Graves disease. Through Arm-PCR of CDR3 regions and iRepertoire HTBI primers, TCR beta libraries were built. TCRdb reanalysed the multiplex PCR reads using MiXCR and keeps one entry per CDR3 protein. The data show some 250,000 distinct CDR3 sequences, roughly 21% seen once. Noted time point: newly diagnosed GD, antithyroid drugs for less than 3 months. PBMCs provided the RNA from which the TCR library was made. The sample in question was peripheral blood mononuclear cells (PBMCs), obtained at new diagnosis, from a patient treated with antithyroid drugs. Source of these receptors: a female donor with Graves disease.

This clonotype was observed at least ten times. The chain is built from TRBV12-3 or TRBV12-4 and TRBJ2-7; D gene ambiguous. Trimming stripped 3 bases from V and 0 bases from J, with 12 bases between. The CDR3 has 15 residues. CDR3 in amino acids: CASSLSLMSSYEQYF. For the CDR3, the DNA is TGTGCCAGCAGTTTGTCTCTTATGAGCTCCTACGAGCAGTACTTC.

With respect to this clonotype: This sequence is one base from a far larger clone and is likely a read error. DNA for the CDR3: TGTGCCAGCAGTGAACCGGCGGGAGGGCGACAGAGTGAGCAGTTCTTC. It codes for CASSEPAGGRQSEQFF. This chain connects TRBV2 to TRBJ2-3; the match to TRBD2 covers 9 bases. The DNA end is a closer match to TRBJ2-1, so the J assignment may be wrong. CDR3 size: 16 residues. The V gene's germline CDR1 is SNHLY and CDR2 FYNNEI.

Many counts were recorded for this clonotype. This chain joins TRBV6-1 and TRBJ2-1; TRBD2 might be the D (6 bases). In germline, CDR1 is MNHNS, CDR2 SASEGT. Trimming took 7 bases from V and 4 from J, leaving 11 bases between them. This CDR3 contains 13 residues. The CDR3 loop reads CASTPGGYNEQFF. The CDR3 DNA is TGTGCCAGCACTCCCGGGGGTTACAATGAGCAGTTCTTC.

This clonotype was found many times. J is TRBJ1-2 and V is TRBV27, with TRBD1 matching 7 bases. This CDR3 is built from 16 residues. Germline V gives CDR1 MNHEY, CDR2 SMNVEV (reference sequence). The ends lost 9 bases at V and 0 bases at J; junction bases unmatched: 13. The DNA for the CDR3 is TGTGCCAGACTTCCGACAGGGCCTGAATCTAACTATGGCTACACCTTC. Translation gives CARLPTGPESNYGYTF.

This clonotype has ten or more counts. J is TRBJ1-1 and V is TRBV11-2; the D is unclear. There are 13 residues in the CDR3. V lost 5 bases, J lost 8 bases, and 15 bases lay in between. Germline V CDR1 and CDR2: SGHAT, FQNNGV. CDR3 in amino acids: CASSPHELGEAFF. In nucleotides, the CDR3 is TGTGCCAGCAGCCCGCACGAACTGGGAGAAGCTTTCTTT. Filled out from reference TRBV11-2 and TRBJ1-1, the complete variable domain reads EAGVAQSPRYKIIEKRQSVAFWCNPISGHATLYWYQQILGQGPKLLIQFQNNGVVDDSQLPKDRFSAERLKGVDSTLKIQPAKLEDSAVYLCASSPHELGEAFFGQGTRLTVV.

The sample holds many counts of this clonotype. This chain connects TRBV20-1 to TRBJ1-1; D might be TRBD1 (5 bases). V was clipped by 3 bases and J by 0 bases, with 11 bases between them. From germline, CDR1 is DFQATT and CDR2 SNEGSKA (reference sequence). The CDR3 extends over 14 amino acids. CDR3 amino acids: CSARRDLMNTEAFF. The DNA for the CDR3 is TGCAGTGCTAGGCGGGACCTAATGAACACTGAAGCTTTCTTT.

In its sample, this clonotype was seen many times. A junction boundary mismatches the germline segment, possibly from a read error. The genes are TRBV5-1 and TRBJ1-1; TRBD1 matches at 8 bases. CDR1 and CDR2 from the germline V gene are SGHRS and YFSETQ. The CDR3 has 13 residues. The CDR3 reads CASSLQGAVEAFF. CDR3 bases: TGTGCCAGCAGCTTGCAGGGGGCGGTTGAAGCTTTCTTT.

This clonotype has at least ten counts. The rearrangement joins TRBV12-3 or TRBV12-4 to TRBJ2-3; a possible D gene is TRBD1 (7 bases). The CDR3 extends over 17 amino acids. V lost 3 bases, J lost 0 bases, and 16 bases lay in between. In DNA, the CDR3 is TGTGCCAGCAGTTTTAACCCGACAGGGAGGAGCACAGATACGCAGTATTTT. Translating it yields CASSFNPTGRSTDTQYF.

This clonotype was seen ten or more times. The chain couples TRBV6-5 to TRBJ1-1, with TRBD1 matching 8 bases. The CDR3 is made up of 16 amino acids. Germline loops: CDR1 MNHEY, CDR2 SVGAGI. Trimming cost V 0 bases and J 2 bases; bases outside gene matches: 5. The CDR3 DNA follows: TGTGCCAGCAGTTACTCTTGGACAGGGCAAAACACTGAAGCTTTCTTT. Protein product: CASSYSWTGQNTEAFF.

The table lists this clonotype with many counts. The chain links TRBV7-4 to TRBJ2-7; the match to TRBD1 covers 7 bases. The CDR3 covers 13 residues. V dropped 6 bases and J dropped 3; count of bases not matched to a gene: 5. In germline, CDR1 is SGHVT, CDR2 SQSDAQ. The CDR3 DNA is TGTGCCAGCAGTCGTACAGGGGACTACGAGCAGTACTTC. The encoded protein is CASSRTGDYEQYF. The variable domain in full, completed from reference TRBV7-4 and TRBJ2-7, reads GAGVSQSPRYKVAKRGRDVALRCDSISGHVTLYWYRQTLGQGSEVLTYSQSDAQRDKSGRPSGRFSAERPERSVSTLKIQRTEQGDSAVYLCASSRTGDYEQYFGPGTRLTVT.

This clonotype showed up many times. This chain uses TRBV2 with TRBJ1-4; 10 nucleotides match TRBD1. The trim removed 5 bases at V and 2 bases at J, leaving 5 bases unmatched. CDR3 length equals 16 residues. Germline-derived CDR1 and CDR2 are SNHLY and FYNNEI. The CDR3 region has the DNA TGTGCCAGCAGTCCCCGGACAGGGGGGACTAATGAAAAACTGTTTTTT. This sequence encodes CASSPRTGGTNEKLFF.

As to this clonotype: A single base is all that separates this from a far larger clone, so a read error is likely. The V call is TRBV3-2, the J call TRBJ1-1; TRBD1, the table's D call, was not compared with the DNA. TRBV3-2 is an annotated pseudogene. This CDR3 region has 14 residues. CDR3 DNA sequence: TGTGCCAGCAGCGAAGATCTTGACAGGGATTTAGCTTTCTTT. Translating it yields CASSEDLDRDLAFF.

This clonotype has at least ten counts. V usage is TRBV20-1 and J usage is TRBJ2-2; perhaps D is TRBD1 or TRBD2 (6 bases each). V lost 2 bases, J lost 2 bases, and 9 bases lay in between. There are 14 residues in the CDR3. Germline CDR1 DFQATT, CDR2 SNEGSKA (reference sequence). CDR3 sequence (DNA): TGCAGTGCTAGATACGGGGGCAACACCGGGGAGCTGTTTTTT. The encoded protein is CSARYGGNTGELFF.

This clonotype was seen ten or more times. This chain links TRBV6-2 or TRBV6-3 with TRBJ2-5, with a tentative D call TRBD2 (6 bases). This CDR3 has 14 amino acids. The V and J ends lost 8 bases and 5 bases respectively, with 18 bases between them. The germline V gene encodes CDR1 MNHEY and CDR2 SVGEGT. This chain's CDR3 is CASQVRRAQETQYF. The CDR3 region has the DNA TGTGCCAGCCAAGTAAGGAGGGCGCAGGAGACCCAGTACTTC.

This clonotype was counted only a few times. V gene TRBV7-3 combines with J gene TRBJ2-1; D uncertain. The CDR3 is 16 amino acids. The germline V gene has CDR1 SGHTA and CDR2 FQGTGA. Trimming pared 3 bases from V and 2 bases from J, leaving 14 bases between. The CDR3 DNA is TGTGCCAGCAGCTTGGGTAGTGGCCAGACCTACAATGAGCAGTTCTTC. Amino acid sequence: CASSLGSGQTYNEQFF. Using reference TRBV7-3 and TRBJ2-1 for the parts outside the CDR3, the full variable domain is GAGVSQTPSNKVTEKGKYVELRCDPISGHTALYWYRQSLGQGPEFLIYFQGTGAADDSGLPNDRFFAVRPEGSVSTLKIQRTERGDSAVYLCASSLGSGQTYNEQFFGPGTRLTVL.

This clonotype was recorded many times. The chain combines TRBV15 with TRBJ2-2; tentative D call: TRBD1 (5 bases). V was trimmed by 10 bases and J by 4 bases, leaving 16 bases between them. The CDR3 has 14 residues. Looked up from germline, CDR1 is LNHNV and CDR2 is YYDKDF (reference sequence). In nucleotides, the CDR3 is TGTGCCAGTCAAGGCAGGGATCGCACCGGGGAGCTGTTTTTT. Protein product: CASQGRDRTGELFF. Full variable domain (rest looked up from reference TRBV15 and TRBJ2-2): DAMVIQNPRYQVTQFGKPVTLSCSQTLNHNVMYWYQQKSSQAPKLLFHYYDKDFNNEADTPDNFQSRRPNTSFCFLDIRSPGLGDTAMYLCASQGRDRTGELFFGEGSRLTVL.

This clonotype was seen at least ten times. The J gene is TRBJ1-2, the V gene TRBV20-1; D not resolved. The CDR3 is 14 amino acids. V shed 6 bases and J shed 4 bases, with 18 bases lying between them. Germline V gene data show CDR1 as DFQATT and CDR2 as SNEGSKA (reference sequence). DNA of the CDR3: TGCAGTGCCCTTATCCAGGCGAAGTTCTATGGCTACACCTTC. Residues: CSALIQAKFYGYTF.

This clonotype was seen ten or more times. In nucleotides, the CDR3 is TGTGCCAGCAGCCCACCTGGCAGGGGACGGGAGACCCAGTACTTC. This codes for CASSPPGRGRETQYF. V is TRBV7-2 and J is TRBJ2-5, with D possibly TRBD1 on 6 matching bases. The CDR3 has 15 amino acids. Germline V gene lookup returns CDR1 SGHTA and CDR2 FQGNSA. V lost 5 bases to trimming and J lost 5 bases, with 18 bases between them.

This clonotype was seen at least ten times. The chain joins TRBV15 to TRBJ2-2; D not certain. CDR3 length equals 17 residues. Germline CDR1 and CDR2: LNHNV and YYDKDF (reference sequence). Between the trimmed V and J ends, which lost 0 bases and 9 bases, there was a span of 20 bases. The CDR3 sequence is CATSRDITAPSTRELFF. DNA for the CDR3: TGTGCCACCAGCAGAGATATCACAGCCCCCTCGACCCGGGAGCTGTTTTTT.